This T cell receptor (beta chain) stems from a study of identical twins. This clonotype was picked up many times. It was template switching that added a universal primer site, and there were unique molecular identifiers on the cDNA. Via MiXCR, TCRdb re-called the 5' RACE reads, giving one row per CDR3 protein. The sample holds about 220,000 distinct CDR3 sequences, roughly 7.1% seen once. CDR1 SGHTA and CDR2 FQGNSA come from the germline V gene. V was trimmed by 0 bases and J by 3 bases, leaving 9 bases between them. CDR3 length: 14 residues. In addition, the sample was reused for a study of T cells expressing NK-cell markers.

The V gene is TRBV7-2, the J gene TRBJ2-7; a weak D match, TRBD2 (5 bases). The TCR sequence derives from a young woman in good health. What was sequenced was CD8+ T cells sorted from blood. The CDR3 region has the DNA TGTGCCAGCAGCTTAGCGGGGAGATACTACGAGCAGTACTTC. It specifies CASSLAGRYYEQYF.